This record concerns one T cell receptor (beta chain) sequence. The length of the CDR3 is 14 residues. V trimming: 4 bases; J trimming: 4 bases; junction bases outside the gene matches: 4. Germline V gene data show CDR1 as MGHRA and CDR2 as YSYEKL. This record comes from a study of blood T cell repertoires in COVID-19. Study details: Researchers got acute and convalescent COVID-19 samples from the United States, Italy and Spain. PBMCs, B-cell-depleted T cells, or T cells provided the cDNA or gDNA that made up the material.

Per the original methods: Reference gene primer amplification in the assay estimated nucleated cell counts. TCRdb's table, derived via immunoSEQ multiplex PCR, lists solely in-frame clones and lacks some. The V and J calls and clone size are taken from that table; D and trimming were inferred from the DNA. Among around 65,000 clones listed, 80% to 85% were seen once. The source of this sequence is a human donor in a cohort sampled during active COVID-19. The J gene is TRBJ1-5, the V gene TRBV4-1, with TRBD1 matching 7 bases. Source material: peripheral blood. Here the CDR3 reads CASSLTQGNQPQHF. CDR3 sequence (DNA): TGCGCCAGCAGCCTAACACAGGGGAATCAGCCCCAGCATTTT.